In this sample, the clone carrying this T cell receptor (beta chain) turned up a few times. The data stem from a study of spatial heterogeneity in lung cancer. On the study more broadly: Detection consistently yielded more beta chains than alpha chains.

The CDR3 has 14 residues. V lost 1 base, J lost 5 bases, and 14 bases lay in between. Germline loops: CDR1 DFQATT, CDR2 SNEGSKA (reference sequence). Indicated time point: sample taken at primary tumor resection. TCRdb reprocessed the 5' RACE reads via MiXCR and lists one record per CDR3 protein. The sample holds more than 80,000 distinct CDR3 sequences; approximately 12% are singletons and the top ten take about 40%. The sequence came from a male donor with early-stage non-small cell lung cancer. Material: PBMCs, obtained at surgery. The gene calls are TRBV20-1 and TRBJ1-2; weak D call: TRBD1 (6 bases). DNA for the CDR3: TGCAGTGCTAGAGTCGTTCAGGGGTTATATGGCTACACCTTC. Residues: CSARVVQGLYGYTF.